This TCR beta chain was recorded in a study of spatial heterogeneity in lung cancer. Whole-study context: Consistently, beta-chain sequences turned up in larger numbers than alpha-chain sequences did.

This clonotype is medium-sized in the sample. Its antigen is undetermined. Study outcomes and limitations: Tracking of tumor mutation counts was seen in expanded intratumoral alpha and beta TCR counts.

This CDR3 has 14 amino acids. Losses at the gene ends were 7 bases for V and 4 bases for J; bases not matched to a gene: 9. The V gene's germline CDR1 is SGHRS and CDR2 YFSETQ. TCR cDNA molecules each had a unique molecular identifier. TCRdb recomputed calls from the 5' RACE reads with MiXCR, one row per CDR3 protein. The sample lists around 2,700 distinct CDR3 sequences; approximately 1.5% were seen once. Specified time point: sample taken at primary tumor resection. Donation came from approximately 69 patients with untreated early-stage non-small cell lung cancer. Unsorted whole RNA from tumor, nontumor lung or frozen PBMC underwent sequencing.

The source of this sequence is a male donor with early-stage non-small cell lung cancer. J is TRBJ2-5 and V is TRBV5-1; 8 bases are a match to TRBD1. The sequencing here drew on lung tumor tissue, taken at surgery. In DNA, the CDR3 is TGCGCCAGCGGAATTACAGGGGGAAGAGAGACCCAGTACTTC. The encoded protein is CASGITGGRETQYF.